This T cell receptor (beta chain) stems from a study of cytomegalovirus exposure and HLA in healthy donors. Study-wide findings and caveats: A missense variant in DCLRE1C was later tied to TCR beta V- and J-gene trimming.

This clone was picked up a small number of times. The target antigen is unknown. PCR primers comprised 60 Vbeta and 13 Jbeta primers. The method was immunoSEQ multiplex PCR; TCRdb's version includes in-frame clones alone and lacks a portion of them. The repertoire includes about 130,000 clones, roughly four fifths of them detected once, and approximately 1.7% sits in the top ten. The specimen sequenced was PBMCs. This receptor was identified in a woman between 45 and 65 years old in good health and CMV-seronegative.

CDR3 residues: CASSPAGGRASEQFF. The CDR3 DNA is TGCGCCAGCAGCCCGGCTGGGGGGAGGGCAAGTGAGCAGTTCTTC. The chain uses TRBV5-1 and TRBJ2-1, with 7 positions matching TRBD2. CDR3 size: 15 residues. Germline CDR1 is SGHRS and CDR2 is YFSETQ. V was clipped by 4 bases and J by 9 bases; unmatched bases: 13.